This paragraph reports one T cell receptor beta chain. Its target is unknown. Per the germline V gene, CDR1 is MNHEY and CDR2 is SMNVEV (reference sequence). CDR3 length: 16 amino acids. V lost 5 bases to trimming and J lost 1 base; unmatched junction nucleotides: 7. This sample stems from a study of cytomegalovirus exposure and HLA in healthy donors. Study summary: Per a later analysis, the approximately 700 first-cohort and some 130 validation repertoires shared one platform. Whole-study findings and limits: The investigators catalogued 150 to 200 TCR beta chains as cytomegalovirus-associated. Reports showed the classifier diagnosing cytomegalovirus status with high specificity and sensitivity.

Assay: immunoSEQ multiplex PCR; the TCRdb copy retains only in-frame clones and omits some. The profile shows about 200,000 clones, over 65% of them singletons. Sequenced material: PBMCs. The receptor's source is a woman aged 18-29 years in good health and CMV-seronegative. The V call is TRBV27, the J call TRBJ1-5; 8 bases match TRBD1. CDR3 protein: CASSPWTGWSNQPQHF. The CDR3 coding sequence is TGTGCCAGCAGTCCCTGGACAGGGTGGAGCAATCAGCCCCAGCATTTT.